The subject of this entry is one TCR beta chain. This clonotype was recorded at least ten times. Its antigen has not been determined. The record has no base qualities; no much larger clone is one base away. Here V drops 2 bases and J drops 4 bases, and the junction holds 4 bases not matched to any gene. Taken from cysteine to phenylalanine, the CDR3 has 15 residues. Only the CDR3 DNA stays, 45 bases, in frame from base 1. From a lookup of the germline V gene, CDR1 and CDR2 are MNHEY and SVGAGI. The sample comes from a study of spatial heterogeneity in lung cancer (dated by TCRdb to about 2019). Regarding the research as a whole: More beta-chain than alpha-chain transcripts were consistently detected, likely reflecting higher beta-chain transcript abundance. In the raw uncorrected reads, each unique combination of TCR and UMI appeared more than ten times on average. TCR alpha and beta repertoires were quantitatively compared across multiple tumor regions, matched nontumor lung and blood in non-small cell lung cancer. TCR repertoire features were related to nonsynonymous mutation counts determined by whole-exome sequencing of tumor tissue. At surgery, both alpha and beta chains were TCR-sequenced in some 220 tumor regions, 63 to 65 matched nontumor lung samples and just over 55 PBMC samples.

Per the publication, the time point label means: sample taken at primary tumor resection. TCR sequencing used whole RNA extracted from tumor and nontumor lung tissue, or from cryopreserved PBMC samples, without cell sorting. Donors were some 70 patients with early-stage, untreated non-small cell lung cancer from the lung TRACERx cohort. A patient was chosen for TCR sequencing only when enough RNA was available from at least two tumor regions. What the work shows at the level of the full study, not this receptor alone: Ubiquitous expanded tumor TCRs were detected in blood more often at tumor resection than at routine follow-up. Additional single-cell paired TCR alpha and beta sequencing was considered necessary to confirm, at a functional level, the hypothesis that regional TCRs recognize regional mutations.

Library preparation employed 5' RACE. Instrument used: NextSeq 500. In the TCR library protocol, a unique molecular identifier was attached to each TCR cDNA molecule so that PCR and sequencing errors could be corrected. The paper's processing steps were these. TCR identification, UMI-based error correction and CDR3 extraction were all carried out with Decombinator tools. TCRs above a frequency of 2 per 1,000, corresponding to the top 1% of the tumor frequency distribution, were defined as expanded. Renyi diversity was computed with the R vegan package after each repertoire had been subsampled 100 times to 5,000 TCRs. CDR3 similarity networks were built from amino acid triplet string-kernel similarity, connecting CDR3s with pairwise similarity above 0.82. The public reads were reprocessed in TCRdb via fastp at Q25 and MiXCR, keeping in-frame beta chains. One record per CDR3 amino acid sequence lists the most common genes and DNA. TCRdb's processing, not the authors' own work, is the source of the V and J calls. A total of 26,000 or so distinct CDR3 sequences appear in this sample, roughly 13% of them only once. The leading ten clones occupy roughly 25% of the sample.

The TCR sequence derives from a female donor with early-stage non-small cell lung cancer. The chain is made from TRBV6-5 and TRBJ2-1, with 8 bases aligning to TRBD2. The sequencing here drew on PBMCs, taken at surgery. The nucleotide sequence is TGTGCCAGCAGTTACGCGGGGGGAGGGTACAATGAGCAGTTCTTC. Its coded protein is CASSYAGGGYNEQFF.